This T cell receptor (beta chain) is from a study of OX40 agonist ivuxolimab in advanced cancers. Study details: The group had a mean age of around 60 years, ranged from roughly 20 to 80, and was 80% to 85% male.

This clone was counted many times. The CDR3 is made up of 14 amino acids. Trimming took off 6 bases at V and 0 bases at J, with 9 bases between the two ends. Germline CDR1 reads MNHNY; CDR2 reads SVGAGI (reference sequence). Only in-frame clones appear in the TCRdb table, and some are missing; sequencing was by immunoSEQ multiplex PCR. Of some 100,000 clones detected, about 85% appear once; the ten largest clones hold 0.95% to 1.3%. This chain joins TRBV6-6 and TRBJ1-3; D is unresolved. This clonotype was obtained from an adult with an advanced solid tumor such as melanoma, head and neck, liver or kidney cancer. Source: CD4+ or CD8+ T cells sorted from blood, taken in a trial of the OX40 agonist ivuxolimab. The CDR3 region is CASRGQVSGNTIYF. CDR3 nucleotide sequence: TGTGCCAGCAGGGGCCAGGTCTCTGGAAACACCATATATTTT.